The sequence of this T cell receptor (beta chain) was determined in a study of blood T cell repertoires in COVID-19. Study-wide background: Specimens from acute and convalescent COVID-19 originated in the United States, Italy and Spain.

V was trimmed by 3 bases and J by 4 bases, leaving 13 bases between them. Germline loops: CDR1 LNHDA, CDR2 SQIVND (reference sequence). The CDR3 loop spans 14 amino acids. Participants had their cohort set by participant-reported clinical history. All recovered Cohort 3 donors got two negative PCRs, got clearance, or saw symptom resolution. This clone has just one count. Produced via immunoSEQ multiplex PCR; TCRdb's table is partial and in-frame only. Of approximately 350,000 clones detected, about 90% appear once; the ten largest clones hold approximately 3%. The chain carries TRBV19 and TRBJ2-7; D is possibly TRBD2 (6 bases). The source of this sequence is a woman between 25 and 40 years old who had recovered from COVID-19. The sample comprised PBMCs or T cells enriched from blood (not recorded which). The CDR3: CASSISGLRYEQYF. In DNA, the CDR3 is TGTGCCAGTAGTATCTCGGGACTCAGGTACGAGCAGTACTTC.